The source of this T cell receptor (beta chain) is a study of CD8+ T cells in alopecia areata. Overall study: The authors grafted skin from roughly 6-13-month-old C3H/HeJ donors with spontaneous alopecia onto approximately 6-11-week-old female C3H/HeJ mice. Overall study results and limits: In lesional scalp, particularly from alopecia totalis/universalis, clonality was higher than in normal scalp. TCRs were shared less clearly across patients than in mice, possibly for HLA-related reasons.

RNA extraction was followed by reverse transcription into cDNA, which acted as the sequencing template. Measured with immunoSEQ multiplex PCR; TCRdb has only the in-frame clones, and not every one. The specimen has around 290,000 clones, none found just once. This CDR3 is 13 amino acids long. Per the germline V gene, CDR1 is LGHNA and CDR2 is YNLKQL (reference sequence). Cutaneous lymph nodes were pooled and cells sorted by CD4, CD8alpha, NKG2D, NKG2ACE and more. To note about this clone: Its antigen is unidentified. Gene names and germline refer to mouse. The read terminates 4 residues ahead of where the CDR3 ends, so the germline J gene completes it.

This receptor was obtained from a C3H/HeJ mouse with alopecia areata. The MHC haplotype of the strain is H2-k. The sequencing sample was made of CD4+ T cells sorted from a lymph node. This chain uses TRBV5 with TRBJ2-1; 7 bases line up with TRBD1. The CDR3 bases that were read are TGTGCCAGCAGCCCGACAGGGCGGCCT. This sequence encodes CASSPTGRP. The complete CDR3 reads CASSPTGRPEQFF.